What follows are 14 T cell receptor beta chains derived from one specimen sequenced in a study of blood T cell repertoires in COVID-19. The assay was immunoSEQ multiplex PCR, and TCRdb's table has in-frame clones only and misses some. This repertoire shows about 100,000 clones, around 83% found once; its top ten account for about 4.3%. Sequenced sample: peripheral blood. The receptor source for this set is a man in his sixties or seventies with acute or convalescent COVID-19.

The chain has TRBV19 and TRBJ1-1; D gene uncertain. The V end was cut by 0 bases, the J end by 7 bases, with 15 bases between. Looked up from germline, CDR1 is LNHDA and CDR2 is SQIVND (reference sequence). The CDR3 is 15 residues long. The CDR3 region is CASSIDLVAGREAFF. The CDR3 nucleotides read TGTGCCAGTAGTATAGATCTGGTTGCAGGTCGTGAAGCTTTCTTT.

The chain combines TRBV7-3 with TRBJ2-3, with no clear D. This CDR3 contains 14 residues. Trimming removed 1 base from V and 4 bases from J, with 9 bases in between. Looked up from germline, CDR1 is SGHTA and CDR2 is FQGTGA. In DNA form, the CDR3 reads TGTGCCAGCAGCTTAAACCCGCAGGCAGATACGCAGTATTTT. Protein product: CASSLNPQADTQYF.

V is TRBV9 and J is TRBJ2-2; TRBD2 matches 8 bases. Looked up from germline, CDR1 is SGDLS and CDR2 is YYNGEE. There are 15 residues in the CDR3. Trimming at V came to 6 bases and at J to 0 bases, leaving 4 bases not matched to a gene. CDR3 protein: CASTSGLANTGELFF. DNA for the CDR3: TGTGCCAGCACCTCGGGACTAGCGAACACCGGGGAGCTGTTTTTT. Drawing the rest from reference TRBV9 and TRBJ2-2, the complete variable domain is DSGVTQTPKHLITATGQRVTLRCSPRSGDLSVYWYQQSLDQGLQFLIQYYNGEERAKGNILERFSAQQFPDLHSELNLSSLELGDSALYFCASTSGLANTGELFFGEGSRLTVL.

The chain couples TRBV6-2 or TRBV6-3 to TRBJ2-7; possibly TRBD1 for D (6 bases). There are 14 residues in the CDR3. The germline CDR1 and CDR2 sequences are MNHEY and SVGEGT. V was trimmed by 2 bases and J by 7 bases, leaving 15 bases between them. The CDR3 DNA reads TGTGCCAGCAGTTACGTTCACGGGACACGGGAGCAGTACTTC. This gives the protein CASSYVHGTREQYF.

The V and J genes are TRBV9 and TRBJ2-3, with 11 bases that match TRBD2. CDR1 SGDLS and CDR2 YYNGEE come from the germline V gene. The CDR3 is made up of 15 amino acids. V gave up 0 bases and J gave up 3 bases; unmatched junction bases: 0. The CDR3 nucleotides read TGTGCCAGCAGCGTAGGACTAGCGGGAACAGATACGCAGTATTTT. Translated: CASSVGLAGTDTQYF. The variable domain in full, with the rest retrieved from reference TRBV9 and TRBJ2-3, is DSGVTQTPKHLITATGQRVTLRCSPRSGDLSVYWYQQSLDQGLQFLIQYYNGEERAKGNILERFSAQQFPDLHSELNLSSLELGDSALYFCASSVGLAGTDTQYFGPGTRLTVL.

This chain uses TRBV7-9 with TRBJ1-1; TRBD1 is a possible D gene (5 bases). The CDR3 loop spans 13 amino acids. V lost 3 bases and J 6 bases, leaving 11 bases between the germline ends. Per germline, CDR1 SEHNR and CDR2 FQNEAQ (reference sequence). The CDR3 coding sequence is TGTGCCAGCAGCTTTGCGGGGGATGCTGAAGCTTTCTTT. Translation gives CASSFAGDAEAFF. Complete variable domain (other parts from reference TRBV7-9 and TRBJ1-1): DTGVSQNPRHKITKRGQNVTFRCDPISEHNRLYWYRQTLGQGPEFLTYFQNEAQLEKSRLLSDRFSAERPKGSFSTLEIQRTEQGDSAMYLCASSFAGDAEAFFGQGTRLTVV.

This clone has a single count. This rearrangement joins TRBV3-1 (or the pseudogene TRBV3-2) to TRBJ2-7; 8 bases align to TRBD1. J lost 2 bases, V lost 0 bases, and 9 bases had no gene match. Per the germline V gene, CDR1 is LGHDT and CDR2 is YNNKEL (reference sequence). The CDR3 covers 17 residues. The CDR3 DNA follows: TGTGCCAGCAGCCAAGATAGGGAGTCGACAGGGGCCTACGAGCAGTACTTC. It codes for CASSQDRESTGAYEQYF.

The J gene is TRBJ1-4, the V gene TRBV6-5, with D uncertain. V lost 6 bases, J lost 0 bases, and 11 bases lay in between. CDR1 is MNHEY, CDR2 SVGAGI, per germline. This CDR3 region has 15 residues. CDR3 loop: CASRAEVTTNEKLFF. The CDR3 nucleotides read TGTGCCAGCAGGGCGGAAGTTACAACTAATGAAAAACTGTTTTTT.

CDR3 sequence: CASSQEGPGVRSGNYEQYF. CDR3 coding DNA: TGCGCCAGCAGCCAAGAAGGTCCGGGGGTGCGAAGCGGTAACTACGAGCAGTACTTC. The chain is built from TRBV4-3 and TRBJ2-7; tentatively, D is TRBD2 (6 bases). Trimming left V 0 bases short and J 3 bases short, with 24 bases between. The germline V gene has CDR1 LGHNA and CDR2 YSLEER. The CDR3 has 19 amino acids.

This CDR3 reads CASRGRIHGEQYF. CDR3 in DNA: TGTGCCAGCCGTGGGAGGATACATGGCGAGCAGTACTTC. V and J are TRBV2 and TRBJ2-7; TRBD2 is a possible D gene (6 bases). CDR1 SNHLY and CDR2 FYNNEI come from the germline V gene. This CDR3 is built from 13 residues. V lost 8 bases and J 6 bases, leaving 17 bases between the germline ends.

The CDR3 coding sequence is TGTGCCAGCAGCTTAGACAGGGTTACCTACAATGAGCAGTTCTTC. The encoded protein is CASSLDRVTYNEQFF. V usage is TRBV11-1 and J usage is TRBJ2-1, with a possible D match to TRBD1 (6 bases). The V end lost 1 base, the J end lost 2 bases, and 9 bases lay between the germline ends. CDR1 is SGHAT and CDR2 is FQDESV in the germline V gene (reference sequence). The CDR3 sequence is 15 residues long.

This chain joins TRBV9 and TRBJ1-3; TRBD1 agrees at 10 bases. The CDR3 covers 15 residues. J was trimmed by 7 bases and V by 0 bases; bases with no gene match: 4. CDR1 and CDR2 (germline): SGDLS, YYNGEE. CDR3 coding DNA: TGTGCCAGCAGCGTAGCTCCGGACAGGGGGAACACCATATATTTT. Translation: CASSVAPDRGNTIYF.

This clone was seen once. The V and J genes are TRBV5-1 and TRBJ2-7; D gene uncertain. Trimming shortened V by 0 bases and J by 4 bases, and 11 bases separated the two germline ends. Germline CDR1 and CDR2: SGHRS and YFSETQ. This CDR3 is 14 amino acids long. The CDR3 spells CASSLGPPSYEQYF. In DNA form, the CDR3 reads TGCGCCAGCAGCTTGGGCCCTCCTAGTTACGAGCAGTACTTC.

This sequence joins TRBV27 and TRBJ1-2; 8 positions match TRBD1. Germline V CDR1 and CDR2: MNHEY, SMNVEV (reference sequence). The CDR3 loop spans 13 amino acids. Unmatched junction bases numbered 7, after V lost 3 bases and J lost 10 bases. CDR3 loop: CASSFGDRGYYTF. CDR3 nucleotides: TGTGCCAGCAGTTTCGGAGACAGGGGCTACTACACCTTC.